This T cell receptor (beta chain) came from a study of technical replicates of blood from a handful of donors. Generated by immunoSEQ multiplex PCR, the TCRdb table keeps only in-frame clones and is missing some. This table has around 81,000 clones, 90% to 96% appearing once. From germline, CDR1 is MNHEY and CDR2 SMNVEV (reference sequence). The V end lost 0 bases, the J end lost 2 bases, and 11 bases lay between the germline ends. The CDR3 is made up of 15 amino acids. Sequencing was done on a sample of T cells isolated from PBMCs. The source is a human donor in good health. This chain joins TRBV27 and TRBJ2-7, with D possibly TRBD2 on 5 matching bases. CDR3 sequence (DNA): TGTGCCAGCAGTTTATCGGGGTCGAGGGCCTACGAGCAGTACTTC. It yields the protein CASSLSGSRAYEQYF.